This T cell receptor beta chain was sequenced during a study of Graves' ophthalmopathy and Graves' hyperthyroidism. This clonotype came up many times. Donors with ophthalmopathy: moderate-to-severe activity, CAS ≥3, NOSPECS ≥4, duration under 3 months. RNA served as the template for amplifying TCR beta CDR3 regions. HTBI primers were used in a first-round RT-PCR, which preceded a second-round multiplex PCR. TCRdb fed the multiplex PCR reads into MiXCR, producing one record per CDR3 protein. The sample carries about 410,000 distinct CDR3 sequences, approximately 20% recorded once. V dropped 4 bases and J dropped 10 bases, with 10 bases sitting between them. This CDR3 comprises 11 residues.

The specimen sequenced was peripheral blood. The receptor was derived from a young woman with Graves' ophthalmopathy. The chain has TRBV12-3 or TRBV12-4 and TRBJ1-1; D gene uncertain. The CDR3 DNA is TGTGCCAGCAGTTCCGCCTCCCCAGCTTTCTTT. This sequence encodes CASSSASPAFF.